This T cell receptor beta chain was retrieved from a study of T cell responses to AZD1222 COVID-19 vaccine. Study conclusions and caveats: Regions 160-218 and 743-854 held dominance among vaccine-associated CD4 TCRs, which spanned spike. Two doses of AZD1222 preceded a rise in Spike-specific TCR breadth and depth. Targets within unmutated variant regions were reportedly found for nearly half of spike-specific TCRs.

A note on this clone: The antigen is unknown.

TCRdb's table, derived via immunoSEQ multiplex PCR, lists solely in-frame clones and lacks some. The profile shows 120,000 or so clones, approximately 86% of them singletons. This receptor was taken from an adult in good health. The sequencing used peripheral blood, collected on day 0 of AZD1222 vaccination.

Here the CDR3 DNA reads TGTGCCAGCAGCTTGGGGGACTTCCTGCTCGAGCAGTACTTC. As protein: CASSLGDFLLEQYF. The chain combines TRBV7-2 with TRBJ2-7; D is perhaps TRBD2 (6 bases). Germline V gene sequence: CDR1 SGHTA, CDR2 FQGNSA. The V end was cut by 3 bases, the J end by 6 bases, with 15 bases between. The CDR3 totals 14 residues.